This T cell receptor beta chain was sequenced for a study of T-cell reconstitution after alpha-beta-depleted transplantation in children. This clonotype appeared a single time. What it recognizes is unknown. Study findings and constraints: It was reported that alpha-beta T cells came from several hundred expanded graft clones (about two months after transplant). Recipient T cells and thymic progenitors that survived gave rise to the high TCRbeta diversity observed at day 60 in some patients. Diversity and T-cell counts at one year after transplant derived mostly from new T cells.

The authors prepared the TCRbeta library with unique molecular identifiers. MiXCR, applied by TCRdb to the PCR reads, yields one record per CDR3 protein. The sample has under 100,000 distinct CDR3 sequences; around 15% are singletons. This CDR3 has 12 amino acids. The germline V gene encodes CDR1 SNHLY and CDR2 FYNNEI. V lost 1 base to trimming and J lost 3 bases, with 4 bases between them. The chain links TRBV2 to TRBJ2-7; D remains unclear. The sample in question was PBMCs, mostly from graft donor cells, obtained 180 days after TCRalphabeta/CD19-depleted stem cell transplant. This clonotype originated in a male patient aged 2 to 9 who had a stem cell transplant for acute lymphoblastic leukemia, so the T cells may come from the graft donor. The CDR3 loop reads CASSEGGYEQYF. The CDR3 DNA follows: TGTGCCAGCAGTGAAGGGGGCTACGAGCAGTACTTC.